The source of this TCR beta chain is a study of blood T cells in healthy people across ages. A J-beta primer mix and a sample-barcoded 5' primer were used in a second PCR of roughly 6 to 12 cycles. A single record per CDR3 protein comes from TCRdb applying MiXCR to the 5' RACE reads. This sample has approximately 1.5 million distinct CDR3 sequences; 34% occur once, and the top ten carry 10% to 12%. Trimming pared 7 bases from V and 1 base from J, leaving 7 bases between. The CDR3 loop spans 13 amino acids. CDR1 and CDR2 from the germline V gene are SGHTA and FQGNSA. The sequenced sample was blood. J is TRBJ2-2 and V is TRBV7-2; no clear D gene. The TCR sequence derives from a woman aged 25 to 45 in good health. In nucleotides, the CDR3 is TGTGCCAGCAAGGTGTGGAACACCGGGGAGCTGTTTTTT. Translated: CASKVWNTGELFF.